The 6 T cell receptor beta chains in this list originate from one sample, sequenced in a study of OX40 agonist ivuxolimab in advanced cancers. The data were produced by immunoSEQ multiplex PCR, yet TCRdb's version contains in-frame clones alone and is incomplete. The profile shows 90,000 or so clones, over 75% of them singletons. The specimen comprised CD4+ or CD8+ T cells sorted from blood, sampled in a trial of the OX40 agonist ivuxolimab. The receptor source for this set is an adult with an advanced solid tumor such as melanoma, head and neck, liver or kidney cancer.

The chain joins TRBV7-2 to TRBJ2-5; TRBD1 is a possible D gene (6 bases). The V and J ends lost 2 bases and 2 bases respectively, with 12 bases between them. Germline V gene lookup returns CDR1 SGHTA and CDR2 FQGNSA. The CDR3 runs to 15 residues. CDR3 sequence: CASSLQGTQQETQYF. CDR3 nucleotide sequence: TGTGCCAGCAGCTTACAGGGGACCCAACAAGAGACCCAGTACTTC.

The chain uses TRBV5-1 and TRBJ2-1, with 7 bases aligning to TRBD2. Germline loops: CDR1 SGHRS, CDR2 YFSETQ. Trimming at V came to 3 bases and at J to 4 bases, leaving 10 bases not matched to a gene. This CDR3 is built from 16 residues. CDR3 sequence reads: CASSWRGGGGYNEQFF. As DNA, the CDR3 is TGCGCCAGCAGCTGGAGAGGTGGCGGGGGTTACAATGAGCAGTTCTTC.

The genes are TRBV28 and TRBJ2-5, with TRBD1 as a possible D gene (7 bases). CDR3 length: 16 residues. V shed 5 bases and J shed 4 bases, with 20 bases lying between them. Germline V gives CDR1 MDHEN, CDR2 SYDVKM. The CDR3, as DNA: TGTGCCAGCAGTACCCCAGGGGGAGGCACGGGAGAGACCCAGTACTTC. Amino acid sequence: CASSTPGGGTGETQYF.

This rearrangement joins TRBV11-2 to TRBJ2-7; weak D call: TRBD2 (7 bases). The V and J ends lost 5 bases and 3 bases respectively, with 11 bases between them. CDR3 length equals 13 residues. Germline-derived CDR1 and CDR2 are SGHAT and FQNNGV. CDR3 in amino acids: CASSLGGVYEQYV. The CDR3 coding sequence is TGTGCCAGCAGCCTAGGGGGGGTCTACGAGCAGTACGTC.

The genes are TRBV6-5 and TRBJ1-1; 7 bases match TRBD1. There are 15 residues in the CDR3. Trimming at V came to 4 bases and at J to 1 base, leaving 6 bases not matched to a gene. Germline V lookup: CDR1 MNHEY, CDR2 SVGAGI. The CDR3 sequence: CASSSRGGRNTEAFF. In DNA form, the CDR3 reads TGTGCCAGCAGTTCCAGGGGGGGGAGGAACACTGAAGCTTTCTTT.

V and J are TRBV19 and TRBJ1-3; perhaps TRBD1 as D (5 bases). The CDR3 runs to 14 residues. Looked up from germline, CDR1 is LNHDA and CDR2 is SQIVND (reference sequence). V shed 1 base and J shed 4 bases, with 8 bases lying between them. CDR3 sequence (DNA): TGTGCCAGTAGTATAGTCGGGGCAGGAAACACCATATATTTT. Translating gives CASSIVGAGNTIYF.